A single sample gave rise to the 31 T cell receptor beta chains below, sequenced in a study of T cell responses to AZD1222 COVID-19 vaccine. Method: immunoSEQ multiplex PCR; TCRdb's copy keeps in-frame clones and lacks some. The sample includes about 140,000 clones, roughly 90% seen only once; the top ten take about 3%. Sample: peripheral blood, taken on day 0 of AZD1222 vaccination. The receptors come from an adult in good health.

The chain links TRBV7-3 to TRBJ2-1, with a possible D match to TRBD2 (6 bases). CDR3 length: 13 amino acids. Germline CDR1 is SGHTA and CDR2 is FQGTGA. V was clipped by 6 bases and J by 5 bases, with 11 bases between them. The CDR3 here is CASSLPGDNEQFF. CDR3 nucleotides: TGTGCCAGCAGTTTACCGGGAGACAATGAGCAGTTCTTC.

This rearrangement joins TRBV12-3 or TRBV12-4 to TRBJ2-2; D remains ambiguous. The CDR3 totals 13 residues. V was pared by 3 bases and J by 5 bases, with 7 bases between. CDR3 region: CASSLMRTGELFF. The CDR3 DNA reads TGTGCCAGCAGTTTGATGAGGACCGGGGAGCTGTTTTTT.

The chain recombines TRBV6-2 or TRBV6-3 with TRBJ1-2; 7 nucleotides line up with TRBD1. Germline CDR1 MNHEY, CDR2 SVGEGT. The CDR3 is 15 residues long. The J segment lost 0 bases and the V segment lost 0 bases, leaving 1 base of the junction unmatched. The CDR3 DNA reads as TGTGCCAGCAGTTACTCCGGGACAGCTAACTATGGCTACACCTTC. Translating it yields CASSYSGTANYGYTF.

The chain links TRBV4-2 to TRBJ2-7; D remains unclear. The CDR3 length is 15 residues. The germline V and J ends were trimmed by 4 bases and 0 bases, with 13 bases remaining between them. The germline gives CDR1 LGHNA, CDR2 YNFKEQ. This CDR3 is CASSPAAQSSYEQYF. The CDR3 region has the DNA TGTGCCAGCAGCCCCGCCGCACAAAGCTCCTACGAGCAGTACTTC.

The genes are TRBV2 and TRBJ1-1; possibly TRBD1 for D (5 bases). Trimming left V 3 bases short and J 7 bases short, with 12 bases between. Germline CDR1 reads SNHLY; CDR2 reads FYNNEI. This CDR3 is built from 13 residues. The CDR3 reads CASSESGIGEAFF. CDR3 coding DNA: TGTGCCAGCAGTGAGTCAGGGATCGGTGAAGCTTTCTTT.

This chain connects TRBV19 to TRBJ1-5; no firm D call. This CDR3 has 12 residues. Germline CDR1 LNHDA, CDR2 SQIVND (reference sequence). V lost 8 bases to trimming and J lost 6 bases, with 11 bases between them. CDR3 in amino acids: CASRRALQPQHF. The CDR3 region has the DNA TGTGCCAGTCGGAGGGCCCTTCAGCCCCAGCATTTT.

This clone turned up a few times. The V and J genes are TRBV5-6 and TRBJ2-5, with TRBD1 matching over 9 bases. The germline gives CDR1 SGHDT, CDR2 YYEEEE. The CDR3 extends over 14 amino acids. The V segment lost 2 bases and the J segment 5 bases; nucleotides outside the gene matches: 4. CDR3 residues: CASSFTGGYETQYF. The CDR3 DNA sequence: TGTGCCAGCAGCTTTACAGGGGGCTACGAGACCCAGTACTTC.

The chain has TRBV18 and TRBJ2-5, with D unresolved. Trimming shortened V by 1 base and J by 10 bases, and 16 bases separated the two germline ends. The CDR3 extends over 14 amino acids. From germline, CDR1 is KGHSH and CDR2 LQKENI. CDR3 region: CASSPQADKRIQYF. CDR3 DNA sequence: TGTGCCAGCTCACCACAGGCGGATAAGAGAATCCAGTACTTC.

This chain links TRBV14 with TRBJ1-4; D gene ambiguous. The CDR3 totals 14 residues. Germline V CDR1 and CDR2: SGHDN, FVKESK. Trimming pared 4 bases from V and 4 bases from J, leaving 10 bases between. CDR3 sequence: CASSRGYLNEKLFF. Here the CDR3 DNA reads TGTGCCAGCAGCCGGGGTTACCTTAATGAAAAACTGTTTTTT.

The chain uses TRBV7-2 and TRBJ2-3, with 8 bases fitting TRBD2. V lost 5 bases to trimming and J lost 0 bases; unmatched junction nucleotides: 7. Germline values: CDR1 SGHTA, CDR2 FQGNSA. This CDR3 has 16 residues. Here the CDR3 DNA reads TGTGCCAGCAGCCCGGGAGGGGGAATTAGCACAGATACGCAGTATTTT. This sequence encodes CASSPGGGISTDTQYF.

The CDR3 DNA follows: TGTGCCAGTAGTATTACAACCCAGGTCCAGCCCCAGCATTTT. It encodes CASSITTQVQPQHF. The rearrangement joins TRBV19 to TRBJ1-5; D gene unclear. The ends were cut back, 3 bases at V and 7 bases at J, with 13 bases in the middle. The germline gives CDR1 LNHDA, CDR2 SQIVND (reference sequence). CDR3 size: 14 residues. Filled out from reference TRBV19 and TRBJ1-5, the complete variable domain reads DGGITQSPKYLFRKEGQNVTLSCEQNLNHDAMYWYRQDPGQGLRLIYYSQIVNDFQKGDIAEGYSVSREKKESFPLTVTSAQKNPTAFYLCASSITTQVQPQHFGDGTRLSIL.

This clone has a single count. The V and J genes are TRBV27 and TRBJ2-7, with D tentatively TRBD1 (5 bases). The V gene's germline CDR1 is MNHEY and CDR2 SMNVEV (reference sequence). V was shortened by 2 bases and J by 2 bases, with 10 bases between the two germline ends. The CDR3 runs to 14 residues. CDR3 DNA: TGTGCCAGCAGTTTAAAGGGGCCGGCCTACGAGCAGTACTTC. Protein sequence: CASSLKGPAYEQYF.

The chain links TRBV18 to TRBJ2-5, with 14 bases aligning to TRBD2. The CDR3 length is 17 residues. V lost 0 bases and J lost 2; bases outside the gene matches: 2. Germline loops: CDR1 KGHSH, CDR2 LQKENI. In DNA form, the CDR3 reads TGTGCCAGCTCACCACCCGGGACTAGCGGGGGTCAAGAGACCCAGTACTTC. It codes for CASSPPGTSGGQETQYF.

The gene calls are TRBV30 and TRBJ2-5; 10 bases align to TRBD2. V was pared by 1 base and J by 4 bases, with 9 bases of the junction left unmatched. This CDR3 comprises 16 residues. The germline CDR1 and CDR2 sequences are GTSNPN and SVGIG (reference sequence). The CDR3 sequence is CAWSAGIAGGGETQYF. Here the CDR3 DNA reads TGTGCCTGGAGTGCCGGAATAGCGGGGGGTGGAGAGACCCAGTACTTC.

This chain connects TRBV7-9 to TRBJ1-5; TRBD1 matches 9 bases. CDR3 length: 15 residues. J lost 4 bases, V lost 5 bases, and 6 bases had no gene match. Germline loops: CDR1 SEHNR, CDR2 FQNEAQ (reference sequence). The CDR3: CASSPGTGRNQPQHF. In DNA, the CDR3 is TGTGCCAGCAGCCCCGGGACAGGGCGGAATCAGCCCCAGCATTTT.

The CDR3 region is CASSRGPRVGYTF. The DNA for the CDR3 is TGTGCCAGTAGTCGTGGGCCCAGGGTTGGCTACACCTTC. The chain joins TRBV19 to TRBJ1-2; possible D gene TRBD1, 5 bases. V lost 5 bases to trimming and J lost 7 bases, with 14 bases between them. CDR1 and CDR2 from the germline V gene are LNHDA and SQIVND (reference sequence). The CDR3 is 13 amino acids.

This clone was recorded once. V and J are TRBV7-8 and TRBJ1-5; D is unresolved. There are 17 residues in the CDR3. Germline lookup yields CDR1 SGHVS and CDR2 FQNEAQ. Trimming stripped 1 base from V and 4 bases from J, with 17 bases between. The CDR3 DNA reads TGTGCCAGCAGCTTAGTATCGCAGGCACTAAGGAATCAGCCCCAGCATTTT. It specifies CASSLVSQALRNQPQHF.

In this sample, this clone turned up a few times. The chain combines TRBV4-3 with TRBJ2-1; D gene uncertain. The V end was cut by 1 base, the J end by 6 bases, with 13 bases between. The CDR3 covers 15 residues. CDR1 is LGHNA, CDR2 YSLEER, per germline. CDR3 region: CASSQGDGWGNEQFF. Written as DNA, the CDR3 is TGCGCCAGCAGCCAAGGGGATGGGTGGGGCAATGAGCAGTTCTTC.

The chain recombines TRBV29-1 with TRBJ2-7; 7 bases are shared with TRBD1. Germline CDR1 and CDR2: SQVTM and ANQGSEA. The junction had 6 bases not matched to a gene; V was cut back by 5 bases and J by 2 bases. This CDR3 has 13 residues. CDR3 region: CSVPGGITYEQYF. The CDR3 bases are TGCAGCGTTCCAGGGGGAATTACCTACGAGCAGTACTTC.

V and J are TRBV7-8 and TRBJ2-3, with 8 bases matching TRBD2. CDR1 is SGHVS, CDR2 FQNEAQ, per germline. The junction had 8 bases not matched to a gene; V was cut back by 7 bases and J by 5 bases. The CDR3 contains 14 residues. CDR3 nucleotide sequence: TGTGCCAGCATCCTCCGGGGGGGCGGAGATACGCAGTATTTT. Translating it yields CASILRGGGDTQYF.

The rearrangement links TRBV7-6 to TRBJ2-3; D is perhaps TRBD2 (5 bases). With 1 base removed from V and 5 bases from J, the gap between germline ends came to 10 bases. Germline values: CDR1 SGHVS, CDR2 FNYEAQ. CDR3 length: 14 residues. The CDR3 nucleotides read TGTGCCAGCAGCTTAGAGGACGGAGGAGATACGCAGTATTTT. Encoded protein: CASSLEDGGDTQYF. Using reference TRBV7-6 and TRBJ2-3 for the parts outside the CDR3, the full variable domain is GAGVSQSPRYKVTKRGQDVALRCDPISGHVSLYWYRQALGQGPEFLTYFNYEAQQDKSGLPNDRFSAERPEGSISTLTIQRTEQRDSAMYRCASSLEDGGDTQYFGPGTRLTVL.

This chain joins TRBV7-2 and TRBJ2-1, with D perhaps matching TRBD2 (6 bases). Germline assignment: CDR1 SGHTA and CDR2 FQGNSA. The V end lost 4 bases, the J end lost 9 bases, and 13 bases lay between the germline ends. This CDR3 is built from 13 residues. This chain's CDR3 is CASSSESGREQFF. DNA for the CDR3: TGTGCCAGCAGCTCTGAAAGCGGGCGTGAGCAGTTCTTC.

There are a few counts of this clone. This chain joins TRBV7-2 and TRBJ2-1, with D unclear. The germline V gene has CDR1 SGHTA and CDR2 FQGNSA. The CDR3 has 15 amino acids. The ends were cut back, 1 base at V and 0 bases at J, with 7 bases in the middle. CDR3 DNA sequence: TGTGCCAGCAGCTTAGACAGACTCTCCTACAATGAGCAGTTCTTC. Residues: CASSLDRLSYNEQFF.

The V gene is TRBV11-3, the J gene TRBJ2-1; 10 positions match TRBD2. The CDR3 sequence is 16 residues long. V trimming: 4 bases; J trimming: 6 bases; junction bases outside the gene matches: 9. The germline V gene encodes CDR1 SGHNT and CDR2 YENEEA. This CDR3 is CASSSSGTSDGNEQFF. CDR3 nucleotide sequence: TGTGCCAGCAGCTCATCCGGGACTAGCGACGGCAATGAGCAGTTCTTC.

This clone was recorded once. The chain recombines TRBV11-2 with TRBJ2-1; 11 positions agree with TRBD2. The CDR3 loop spans 17 amino acids. Germline CDR1 and CDR2: SGHAT and FQNNGV. V dropped 1 base and J dropped 10; count of bases not matched to a gene: 12. CDR3 DNA sequence: TGTGCCAGCAGCTTAGGGCTACTAGCGGGGGACGTAGGGGAGCAGTTCTTC. Translating gives CASSLGLLAGDVGEQFF.

The CDR3 DNA sequence: TGTGCAAGTCGCTTAGTGGAGGGTGGGGCAGGGAACACTGAAGCTTTCTTT. Its protein product is CASRLVEGGAGNTEAFF. The chain couples TRBV12-2 to TRBJ1-1. TRBV12-2 is designated a pseudogene. There are 17 residues in the CDR3.

The chain links TRBV5-6 to TRBJ2-5; maybe TRBD2 (6 bases). The CDR3 runs to 16 residues. Germline-derived CDR1 and CDR2 are SGHDT and YYEEEE. V lost 1 base, J lost 0 bases, and 13 bases lay in between. Here the CDR3 reads CASSLITGGYQETQYF. The CDR3, as DNA: TGTGCCAGCAGCTTGATAACAGGAGGGTACCAAGAGACCCAGTACTTC.

The chain uses TRBV11-1 and TRBJ1-2, with TRBD1 as a possible D gene (5 bases). Germline CDR1 is SGHAT and CDR2 is FQDESV (reference sequence). V gave up 8 bases and J gave up 6 bases, with 16 bases separating them. The CDR3 is 13 amino acids. The CDR3 DNA follows: TGTGCCAGCCCCCAGGGAGTGGAGGATGGCTACACCTTC. Translated: CASPQGVEDGYTF.

The CDR3 is CASSTGQIWADTQYF. Written as DNA, the CDR3 is TGTGCCAGTAGTACGGGACAAATCTGGGCAGATACGCAGTATTTT. V usage is TRBV19 and J usage is TRBJ2-3; a weak D match, TRBD1 (6 bases). The CDR3 length is 15 residues. Germline assignment: CDR1 LNHDA and CDR2 SQIVND (reference sequence). V was clipped by 4 bases and J by 4 bases, with 15 bases between them.

The chain joins TRBV30 to TRBJ1-6; a weak D match, TRBD1 (5 bases). Trimming cost V 5 bases and J 9 bases, with 11 bases left between them. Germline CDR1 GTSNPN, CDR2 SVGIG (reference sequence). This CDR3 has 12 residues. The CDR3, as DNA: TGTGCCTGGGACAGTCTAGGTTCACCCCTCCACTTT. Translation gives CAWDSLGSPLHF.

The chain recombines TRBV19 with TRBJ2-3; 11 bases line up with TRBD2. The germline V gene has CDR1 LNHDA and CDR2 SQIVND (reference sequence). Losses at the gene ends were 7 bases for V and 8 bases for J; bases not matched to a gene: 14. The CDR3 covers 16 residues. This CDR3 is CASTPTLAGGPGTQYF. The CDR3 nucleotides read TGTGCCAGTACCCCCACCCTAGCGGGGGGCCCCGGTACGCAGTATTTT.